This T cell receptor beta chain was recorded in a study of control samples from healthy donors and cancer patients. The method was immunoSEQ multiplex PCR; TCRdb's version includes in-frame clones alone and lacks a portion of them. The table lists some 200,000 clones, about 94% of them singletons. The V gene's germline CDR1 is SGHTA and CDR2 FQGTGA. V shed 9 bases, J shed 2 bases, and the junction held 11 bases outside the gene matches. The CDR3 is made up of 16 amino acids. The V gene is TRBV7-3, the J gene TRBJ2-3, with 10 bases that match TRBD2. Sequenced sample: blood. This clonotype was obtained from a man in his forties or fifties in good health. The CDR3: CASSPERGGSTDTQYF. The CDR3 nucleotides are TGTGCCAGTTCCCCGGAGCGGGGGGGTTCCACAGATACGCAGTATTTT.